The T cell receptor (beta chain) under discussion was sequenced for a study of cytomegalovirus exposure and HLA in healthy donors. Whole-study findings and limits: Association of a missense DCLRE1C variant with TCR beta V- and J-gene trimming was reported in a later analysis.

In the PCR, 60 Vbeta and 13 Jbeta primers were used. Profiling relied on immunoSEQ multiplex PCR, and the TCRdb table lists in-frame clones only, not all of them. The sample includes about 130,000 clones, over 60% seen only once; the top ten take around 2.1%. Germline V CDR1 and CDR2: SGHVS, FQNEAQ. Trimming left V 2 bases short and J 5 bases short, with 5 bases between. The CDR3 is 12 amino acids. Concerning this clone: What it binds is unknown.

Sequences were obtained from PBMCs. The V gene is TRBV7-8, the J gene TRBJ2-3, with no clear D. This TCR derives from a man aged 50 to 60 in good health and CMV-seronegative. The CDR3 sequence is CASSLYRDTQYF. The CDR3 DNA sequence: TGTGCCAGCAGCTTATATAGAGATACGCAGTATTTT.